A single sample gave rise to the 28 T cell receptor beta chains below, sequenced in a study of response to subunit inactivated influenza vaccine. TCRdb redid the calling of the RT-PCR reads with MiXCR, one entry per CDR3 protein. The table records about 700,000 distinct CDR3 sequences, about 15% of them present only once. Specimen: PBMCs from blood, collected around two weeks before vaccination. Receptor source: a man between 50 and 59 years old who received an inactivated influenza vaccine.

The gene calls are TRBV4-2 and TRBJ2-7, with 11 bases fitting TRBD2. V gave up 1 base and J gave up 4 bases; unmatched junction bases: 9. Germline loops: CDR1 LGHNA, CDR2 YNFKEQ. This CDR3 has 17 residues. The CDR3 bases are TGTGCCAGCAGCCAAGCCACACTAGCGGGAGTCGCGTACGAGCAGTACTTC. Translation gives CASSQATLAGVAYEQYF.

This clonotype was seen a handful of times. The chain couples TRBV7-6 to TRBJ2-2; tentatively, D is TRBD2 (6 bases). The germline V and J ends were trimmed by 5 bases and 4 bases, with 20 bases remaining between them. Germline assignment: CDR1 SGHVS and CDR2 FNYEAQ. The CDR3 is 17 amino acids. CDR3 sequence (DNA): TGTGCCAGCAGCAGAAGGATGGGGGGAGTGTCCACCGGGGAGCTGTTTTTT. It encodes CASSRRMGGVSTGELFF.

The chain recombines TRBV20-1 with TRBJ2-3, with 8 bases lining up with TRBD2. Losses at the gene ends were 3 bases for V and 5 bases for J; bases not matched to a gene: 10. The V gene's germline CDR1 is DFQATT and CDR2 SNEGSKA (reference sequence). This CDR3 has 15 amino acids. The CDR3 nucleotides are TGCAGTGCTAGCGGCGGGGGGCGGGGCCGAGATACGCAGTATTTT. It translates to CSASGGGRGRDTQYF.

There are many counts of this clonotype. The chain carries TRBV28 and TRBJ2-4; TRBD2 might be the D (5 bases). Germline V gene lookup returns CDR1 MDHEN and CDR2 SYDVKM. V lost 8 bases and J lost 6, with 11 bases in between. The CDR3 is made up of 12 amino acids. CDR3 residues: CASRDNGNIQYF. The CDR3 coding sequence is TGTGCCAGCCGGGATAATGGAAACATTCAGTACTTC.

The chain is built from TRBV10-3 and TRBJ2-7; a possible D gene is TRBD1 (6 bases). The CDR3 covers 15 residues. The germline V and J ends were trimmed by 0 bases and 1 base, with 10 bases remaining between them. In germline, CDR1 is ENHRY, CDR2 SYGVKD. The chain's CDR3 is CAISESTGPSYEQYF. The CDR3 bases are TGTGCCATCAGTGAGTCGACAGGTCCATCCTACGAGCAGTACTTC.

This clonotype was observed a few times. The chain uses TRBV7-2 and TRBJ2-4; D may be TRBD1 or TRBD2 (5 bases each). This CDR3 region has 15 residues. Trimming shortened V by 5 bases and J by 1 base, and 12 bases separated the two germline ends. Germline CDR1 reads SGHTA; CDR2 reads FQGNSA. CDR3 loop: CASSLLGTAKNIQYF. CDR3 DNA sequence: TGTGCCAGCAGCCTCCTAGGGACCGCCAAAAACATTCAGTACTTC. The full variable domain, rest sourced from reference TRBV7-2 and TRBJ2-4, is GAGVSQSPSNKVTEKGKDVELRCDPISGHTALYWYRQSLGQGLEFLIYFQGNSAPDKSGLPSDRFSAERTGGSVSTLTIQRTQQEDSAVYLCASSLLGTAKNIQYFGAGTRLSVL.

This clonotype was found a few times. The chain combines TRBV20-1 with TRBJ2-7; 9 bases are a match to TRBD1. This CDR3 has 16 amino acids. CDR1 and CDR2 (germline): DFQATT, SNEGSKA (reference sequence). After removal of 4 bases from V and 5 bases from J, the junction contained 15 bases not matched to a gene. In DNA form, the CDR3 reads TGCAGTGCTAAATCAGTCCGTGGGGGGACAGGGCACGAGCAGTACTTC. It yields the protein CSAKSVRGGTGHEQYF.

CDR3 in DNA: TGTGCCAGCAGCTTAGCGCTGCTAGCGGGGGCACTAGGCAATGAGCAGTTCTTC. Translating it yields CASSLALLAGALGNEQFF. The chain employs TRBV7-2 and TRBJ2-1, with 10 bases fitting TRBD2. V lost 0 bases to trimming and J lost 6 bases; unmatched junction nucleotides: 11. CDR3 length: 18 amino acids. Germline CDR1 reads SGHTA; CDR2 reads FQGNSA.

On this clonotype itself: Given a much more abundant clone one base away, this may be a read error. J is TRBJ2-1 and V is TRBV12-3 or TRBV12-4; the D gene could be TRBD1 or TRBD2 (5 bases each). V lost 3 bases and J 10 bases, leaving 7 bases between the germline ends. This CDR3 comprises 11 residues. The CDR3 nucleotides are TGTGCCAGCAGTTTTGGGGGAGAGCAGTTCTTC. Amino acid sequence: CASSFGGEQFF.

The chain employs TRBV6-1 and TRBJ2-5, with D unclear. The V and J ends lost 5 bases and 5 bases respectively, with 12 bases between them. CDR1 and CDR2 (germline): MNHNS, SASEGT. This CDR3 has 13 residues. The CDR3: CASSPSVRETQYF. As DNA, the CDR3 is TGTGCCAGCAGTCCCTCCGTTCGGGAGACCCAGTACTTC.

In this sample, this clonotype turned up a few times. This sequence joins TRBV11-2 and TRBJ2-7; 8 bases match TRBD1. The junction had 10 bases not matched to a gene; V was cut back by 6 bases and J by 6 bases. The CDR3 contains 14 residues. Per germline, CDR1 SGHAT and CDR2 FQNNGV. The DNA for the CDR3 is TGTGCCAGCAGACAGAGGACAGGGAATCTCGAGCAGTACTTC. Its protein product is CASRQRTGNLEQYF.

The V and J genes are TRBV4-1 and TRBJ2-3, with TRBD2 identical over 8 bases. Germline trimming cut 4 bases from V and 5 bases from J; bases unmatched to any gene: 14. Germline V CDR1 and CDR2: MGHRA, YSYEKL. The CDR3 is 17 amino acids. CDR3 in DNA: TGCGCCAGCAGCCTTTTTGGTAGCGGGAAGGTTGAAGATACGCAGTATTTT. Translated: CASSLFGSGKVEDTQYF.

This clonotype has a handful of counts. The chain is built from TRBV2 and TRBJ1-5, with 9 bases matching TRBD1. CDR1 is SNHLY and CDR2 is FYNNEI in the germline V gene. The CDR3 runs to 14 residues. The V and J ends lost 2 bases and 7 bases, in that order; junction bases with no gene match: 3. The CDR3 DNA sequence: TGTGCCAGCAGTGAATTGACAGGGGGACAGCCCCAGCATTTT. It translates to CASSELTGGQPQHF.

Comments on this clonotype: The junction differs from germline at one of its ends, possibly a read error. This rearrangement joins TRBV2 to TRBJ1-2, with D hard to call. This CDR3 is built from 10 residues. The germline gives CDR1 SNHLY, CDR2 FYNNEI. The chain's CDR3 is CASSEGTAFF. The CDR3 coding sequence is TGTGCCAGCAGTGAAGGGACGGCTTTTTTC.

The chain joins TRBV5-6 to TRBJ2-4; TRBD2 matches 8 bases. Looked up from germline, CDR1 is SGHDT and CDR2 is YYEEEE. J gave up 2 bases and V 0 bases, and 4 bases lay outside the gene matches. This CDR3 is built from 16 residues. The CDR3 DNA reads as TGTGCCAGCAGCTTGGGTAGCGGGGTGACCAAAAACATTCAGTACTTC. This encodes CASSLGSGVTKNIQYF.

This chain connects TRBV24-1 to TRBJ2-7; D might be TRBD1 (5 bases). The germline gives CDR1 KGHDR, CDR2 SFDVKD. The V end was cut by 5 bases, the J end by 7 bases, with 14 bases between. This CDR3 spans 13 amino acids. CDR3 amino acids: CATSGQLSGEQYF. For the CDR3, the DNA is TGTGCCACCAGTGGCCAACTGTCAGGGGAGCAGTACTTC.

This clonotype was detected a few times. The rearrangement joins TRBV27 to TRBJ1-6; TRBD1 aligns across 9 bases. CDR1 and CDR2 (germline): MNHEY, SMNVEV (reference sequence). The CDR3 has 16 residues. J lost 6 bases, V lost 5 bases, and 8 bases had no gene match. CDR3 DNA: TGTGCCAGCAGTCCAGGGACAGGGATGGGTAATTCACCCCTCCACTTT. Protein sequence: CASSPGTGMGNSPLHF.

This chain uses TRBV4-2 with TRBJ2-1; the match to TRBD2 covers 14 bases. CDR3 length: 18 residues. V gave up 3 bases and J gave up 3 bases; unmatched junction bases: 7. Germline V gene sequence: CDR1 LGHNA, CDR2 YNFKEQ. The CDR3 protein is CASSHQTSGGAHYNEQFF. The CDR3 nucleotides are TGTGCCAGCAGCCACCAGACTAGCGGGGGGGCCCACTACAATGAGCAGTTCTTC.

There are a few counts of this clonotype. The chain recombines TRBV7-2 with TRBJ2-5; 9 nucleotides agree with TRBD1. CDR1 SGHTA and CDR2 FQGNSA come from the germline V gene. V lost 5 bases, J lost 5 bases, and 6 bases stayed unmatched. CDR3 length: 14 residues. The CDR3 is CASSPTGGIETQYF. Here the CDR3 DNA reads TGTGCCAGCAGCCCGACAGGGGGGATCGAGACCCAGTACTTC. The variable domain in full, with the rest retrieved from reference TRBV7-2 and TRBJ2-5, is GAGVSQSPSNKVTEKGKDVELRCDPISGHTALYWYRQSLGQGLEFLIYFQGNSAPDKSGLPSDRFSAERTGGSVSTLTIQRTQQEDSAVYLCASSPTGGIETQYFGPGTRLLVL.

The gene calls are TRBV28 and TRBJ2-7, with D perhaps being TRBD1 or TRBD2 (5 bases each). V was clipped by 11 bases and J by 7 bases, with 18 bases between them. Germline values: CDR1 MDHEN, CDR2 SYDVKM. The CDR3 extends over 12 amino acids. The chain's CDR3 is CAAGFGAQEQYF. The DNA of the CDR3 is TGTGCCGCCGGTTTCGGGGCTCAGGAGCAGTACTTC.

The chain joins TRBV18 to TRBJ2-1; D possibly corresponds to TRBD2 (5 bases). This CDR3 spans 17 amino acids. The V end lost 6 bases, the J end lost 4 bases, and 22 bases lay between the germline ends. Germline loops: CDR1 KGHSH, CDR2 LQKENI. CDR3 nucleotides: TGTGCCAGCTCGCGAGGAGGAGTGGATGGAGGATACAATGAGCAGTTCTTC. Its protein product is CASSRGGVDGGYNEQFF. The whole variable domain, remainder taken from reference TRBV18 and TRBJ2-1, is NAGVMQNPRHLVRRRGQEARLRCSPMKGHSHVYWYRQLPEEGLKFMVYLQKENIIDESGMPKERFSAEFPKEGPSILRIQQVVRGDSAAYFCASSRGGVDGGYNEQFFGPGTRLTVL.

V is TRBV9 and J is TRBJ2-5; 8 bases fit TRBD2. This CDR3 has 15 residues. CDR1 and CDR2 (germline): SGDLS, YYNGEE. Trimming cost V 0 bases and J 5 bases; bases outside gene matches: 6. The CDR3: CASSVDTSGAETQYF. The CDR3 DNA is TGTGCCAGCAGCGTAGATACTAGCGGTGCTGAGACCCAGTACTTC.

This clonotype has at least ten counts. The rearrangement uses TRBV7-9 and TRBJ2-7; 8 bases map to TRBD1. This CDR3 is 13 amino acids long. With V trimmed by 5 bases and J by 5 bases, 5 bases remained unmatched. Per the germline V gene, CDR1 is SEHNR and CDR2 is FQNEAQ (reference sequence). Here the CDR3 DNA reads TGTGCCAGCAGCAGACAGGGGTACCACGAGCAGTACTTC. It codes for CASSRQGYHEQYF.

This clonotype was counted only a few times. This rearrangement joins TRBV20-1 to TRBJ2-3; TRBD2 matches 9 bases. V trimming: 4 bases; J trimming: 2 bases; junction bases outside the gene matches: 19. This CDR3 is built from 19 residues. Germline V gives CDR1 DFQATT, CDR2 SNEGSKA (reference sequence). The CDR3 region has the DNA TGCAGTGCTACCTACTTGCGCCCGGGACTAGCCACTTTCACAGATACGCAGTATTTT. Encoded protein: CSATYLRPGLATFTDTQYF.

The sample holds a few counts of this clonotype. The chain uses TRBV20-1 and TRBJ2-7; no reliable D call. CDR1 is DFQATT and CDR2 is SNEGSKA in the germline V gene (reference sequence). Trimming removed 2 bases at V and 1 base at J, with 18 bases between. This CDR3 has 16 amino acids. CDR3 residues: CSARPLSRASSYEQYF. The CDR3 nucleotides are TGCAGTGCTAGACCTCTTTCACGGGCCTCATCCTACGAGCAGTACTTC.

This clonotype occurred many times. The V gene is TRBV20-1, the J gene TRBJ2-2, with 11 bases fitting TRBD1. Germline CDR1 and CDR2: DFQATT and SNEGSKA (reference sequence). The CDR3 contains 15 residues. V was pared by 6 bases and J by 6 bases, with 9 bases of the junction left unmatched. CDR3 loop: CSALSGQGAAGELFF. The CDR3 nucleotides are TGCAGTGCACTATCTGGACAGGGGGCCGCCGGGGAGCTGTTTTTT.

This clonotype appeared a few times. The chain couples TRBV29-1 to TRBJ2-3, with 15 bases aligning to TRBD2. With V trimmed by 7 bases and J by 6 bases, 8 bases remained unmatched. Per the germline V gene, CDR1 is SQVTM and CDR2 is ANQGSEA. This CDR3 spans 15 amino acids. The CDR3: CSAGLAGGPGDTQYF. The CDR3 region has the DNA TGCAGCGCCGGACTAGCGGGAGGGCCGGGGGATACGCAGTATTTT.

This clonotype was seen more than once but under ten times. This chain uses TRBV11-2 with TRBJ1-4; no firm D call. In germline, CDR1 is SGHAT, CDR2 FQNNGV. This CDR3 has 11 residues. The V end was cut by 5 bases, the J end by 8 bases, with 6 bases between. CDR3 protein: CASSEGEKLFF. The CDR3, as DNA: TGTGCCAGCAGCGAAGGGGAAAAACTGTTTTTT.